A selection of T cell receptor beta chains follows, all from one sample in a study of cytomegalovirus exposure and HLA in healthy donors. Libraries were prepared by immunoSEQ multiplex PCR; TCRdb keeps only in-frame clonotypes and omits some of them. The data hold about 140,000 clones, with about 91% observed a single time. The sample consisted of PBMCs. All receptors derive from a woman between 18 and 30 years old in good health and CMV-seropositive. The CDR3 runs from the conserved cysteine through the conserved F or W. D genes are given only for firm matches. Expanded clones get a size class; other rows say once, few or many, or leave the size out.

CDR3aa: CAWSVSSGEKLFF; CDR3nt: TGTGCCTGGAGTGTAAGTTCAGGGGAAAAACTGTTTTTT; len: 13; abundance: -; d_gene: -; j_gene: TRBJ1-4; v_gene: TRBV30
CDR3aa: CASRLSGGAIGDTQYF; CDR3nt: TGCGCCAGCAGACTTAGCGGGGGGGCCATTGGGGATACGCAGTATTTT; len: 16; abundance: -; d_gene: TRBD2; j_gene: TRBJ2-3; v_gene: TRBV5-1
CDR3aa: CASRVGGIEREKLFF; CDR3nt: TGTGCCAGCAGGGTCGGGGGTATCGAAAGGGAAAAACTGTTTTTT; len: 15; abundance: once; d_gene: -; j_gene: TRBJ1-4; v_gene: TRBV6-4
CDR3aa: CAWSVSSRTEAFF; CDR3nt: TGTGCCTGGAGTGTATCGTCCCGGACTGAAGCTTTCTTT; len: 13; abundance: -; d_gene: -; j_gene: TRBJ1-1; v_gene: TRBV30
CDR3aa: CASSFRIGGQPQHF; CDR3nt: TGTGCCAGCAGTTTTCGGATAGGGGGCCAGCCCCAGCATTTT; len: 14; abundance: -; d_gene: TRBD1; j_gene: TRBJ1-5; v_gene: TRBV28
CDR3aa: CASSTGDGSYNEQFF; CDR3nt: TGTGCCAGCAGCACCGGAGACGGCTCCTACAATGAGCAGTTCTTC; len: 15; abundance: -; d_gene: -; j_gene: TRBJ2-1; v_gene: TRBV6-6
CDR3aa: CASSPPTQQGGGKKLFF; CDR3nt: TGTGCCAGCAGTCCGCCTACCCAACAGGGGGGTGGGAAAAAACTGTTTTTT; len: 17; abundance: -; d_gene: TRBD1; j_gene: TRBJ1-4; v_gene: TRBV27
CDR3aa: CASERGAGDTQYF; CDR3nt: TGTGCCAGCGAGCGGGGGGCCGGGGATACGCAGTATTTT; len: 13; abundance: -; d_gene: TRBD2; j_gene: TRBJ2-3; v_gene: TRBV7-2
CDR3aa: CATSRDTSYEQYF; CDR3nt: TGTGCCACCAGCAGAGATACTAGTTACGAGCAGTACTTC; len: 13; abundance: -; d_gene: -; j_gene: TRBJ2-7; v_gene: TRBV15
CDR3aa: CASSQDQGLYGYTF; CDR3nt: TGCGCCAGCAGCCAAGACCAGGGACTTTATGGCTACACCTTC; len: 14; abundance: -; d_gene: -; j_gene: TRBJ1-2; v_gene: TRBV4-1
CDR3aa: CASSEIWTGVYSNQPQHF; CDR3nt: TGTGCCAGCAGTGAAATATGGACAGGAGTGTATAGCAATCAGCCCCAGCATTTT; len: 18; abundance: -; d_gene: TRBD1; j_gene: TRBJ1-5; v_gene: TRBV6-1
CDR3aa: CASSLAGGLGFYEQYF; CDR3nt: TGTGCCAGCAGCTTGGCCGGGGGACTAGGGTTCTACGAGCAGTACTTC; len: 16; abundance: few; d_gene: TRBD2; j_gene: TRBJ2-7; v_gene: TRBV5-4
CDR3aa: CASIGTGSSSGNTIYF; CDR3nt: TGTGCCAGTATCGGGACAGGGAGCAGCTCTGGAAACACCATATATTTT; len: 16; abundance: -; d_gene: TRBD1; j_gene: TRBJ1-3; v_gene: TRBV19
CDR3aa: CASSLGQGWQQYF; CDR3nt: TGTGCCAGCAGCTTAGGACAGGGTTGGCAGCAGTACTTC; len: 13; abundance: -; d_gene: TRBD1; j_gene: TRBJ2-7; v_gene: TRBV7-2
CDR3aa: CASSHPFQGWIGTQYF; CDR3nt: TGCGCCAGCAGTCACCCATTTCAGGGGTGGATTGGTACGCAGTATTTT; len: 16; abundance: -; d_gene: -; j_gene: TRBJ2-3; v_gene: TRBV23-1
CDR3aa: CASSFAMNTEAFF; CDR3nt: TGTGCCAGCAGTTTCGCGATGAACACTGAAGCTTTCTTT; len: 13; abundance: -; d_gene: -; j_gene: TRBJ1-1; v_gene: TRBV27
CDR3aa: CASRTGGNTIYF; CDR3nt: TGTGCCAGTAGGACAGGGGGAAACACCATATATTTT; len: 12; abundance: -; d_gene: TRBD1; j_gene: TRBJ1-3; v_gene: TRBV6-1
CDR3aa: CASSQGSTAKEEKLFF; CDR3nt: TGTGCCAGCAGCCAAGGATCGACAGCAAAGGAGGAAAAACTGTTTTTT; len: 16; abundance: -; d_gene: -; j_gene: TRBJ1-4; v_gene: TRBV4-2
CDR3aa: CSISGGASNEQFF; CDR3nt: TGCAGCATTAGCGGGGGGGCCTCCAATGAGCAGTTCTTC; len: 13; abundance: once; d_gene: TRBD2; j_gene: TRBJ2-1; v_gene: TRBV29-1
CDR3aa: CASKGGQGFEYGYTF; CDR3nt: TGTGCCAGTAAAGGGGGACAGGGTTTCGAATATGGCTACACCTTC; len: 15; abundance: once; d_gene: TRBD1; j_gene: TRBJ1-2; v_gene: TRBV19
CDR3aa: CASSLKQGHFYEQYF; CDR3nt: TGTGCCAGCAGCTTAAAACAGGGGCACTTCTACGAGCAGTACTTC; len: 15; abundance: -; d_gene: TRBD1; j_gene: TRBJ2-7; v_gene: TRBV7-2
CDR3aa: CASSRQRISSYNEQFF; CDR3nt: TGCGCCAGCAGCCGGCAGCGGATCAGCTCCTACAATGAGCAGTTCTTC; len: 16; abundance: -; d_gene: -; j_gene: TRBJ2-1; v_gene: TRBV4-3
CDR3aa: CASSARDKRGKLFF; CDR3nt: TGTGCCAGCAGTGCTCGGGACAAACGTGGAAAACTGTTTTTT; len: 14; abundance: -; d_gene: -; j_gene: TRBJ1-4; v_gene: TRBV2
CDR3aa: CASSLVQGGEQYF; CDR3nt: TGTGCCAGCAGCTTAGTCCAGGGCGGCGAGCAGTACTTC; len: 13; abundance: -; d_gene: -; j_gene: TRBJ2-7; v_gene: TRBV7-2
CDR3aa: CASSEYRGWYTEAFF; CDR3nt: TGCGCCAGCAGTGAGTACCGGGGGTGGTACACTGAAGCTTTCTTT; len: 15; abundance: -; d_gene: -; j_gene: TRBJ1-1; v_gene: TRBV10-2
CDR3aa: CASSLNDRESNEQFF; CDR3nt: TGCGCCAGCAGCTTGAATGACAGGGAATCCAATGAGCAGTTCTTC; len: 15; abundance: -; d_gene: TRBD1; j_gene: TRBJ2-1; v_gene: TRBV5-1
CDR3aa: CASRTGVSPYEQYF; CDR3nt: TGTGCCAGCAGAACAGGGGTTAGCCCCTACGAGCAGTACTTC; len: 14; abundance: -; d_gene: TRBD1; j_gene: TRBJ2-7; v_gene: TRBV6-1
CDR3aa: CASSLDSGSYEQYF; CDR3nt: TGTGCCAGCAGCTTAGACAGTGGCTCCTACGAGCAGTACTTC; len: 14; abundance: -; d_gene: -; j_gene: TRBJ2-7; v_gene: TRBV11-2
CDR3aa: CASSETGQGEKLFF; CDR3nt: TGCGCCAGCAGCGAGACAGGGCAGGGGGAAAAACTGTTTTTT; len: 14; abundance: -; d_gene: TRBD1; j_gene: TRBJ1-4; v_gene: TRBV5-1
CDR3aa: CASSWSIMNTEAFF; CDR3nt: TGTGCCAGCAGCTGGAGTATAATGAACACTGAAGCTTTCTTT; len: 14; abundance: -; d_gene: -; j_gene: TRBJ1-1; v_gene: TRBV5-4
CDR3aa: CASSSEQADQPQHF; CDR3nt: TGTGCCAGCAGTTCTGAACAGGCGGATCAGCCCCAGCATTTT; len: 14; abundance: -; d_gene: -; j_gene: TRBJ1-5; v_gene: TRBV6-5
CDR3aa: CASSLREYSATYNEQFF; CDR3nt: TGTGCCAGCAGCCTTCGGGAGTATTCGGCGACATACAATGAGCAGTTCTTC; len: 17; abundance: -; d_gene: -; j_gene: TRBJ2-1; v_gene: TRBV4-2
CDR3aa: CASRFATSGRYNEQFF; CDR3nt: TGTGCCAGCAGATTCGCGACTAGCGGGAGGTACAATGAGCAGTTCTTC; len: 16; abundance: -; d_gene: TRBD2; j_gene: TRBJ2-1; v_gene: TRBV5-6
CDR3aa: CASSLLAGRSTEAFF; CDR3nt: TGTGCCAGCAGTTTATTGGCAGGGAGGAGCACTGAAGCTTTCTTT; len: 15; abundance: -; d_gene: -; j_gene: TRBJ1-1; v_gene: TRBV28
CDR3aa: CASSMGSGEYNEQFF; CDR3nt: TGTGCCAGTAGTATGGGTAGCGGGGAGTACAATGAGCAGTTCTTC; len: 15; abundance: -; d_gene: TRBD2; j_gene: TRBJ2-1; v_gene: TRBV19
CDR3aa: CASSRDRNTEAFF; CDR3nt: TGTGCCAGCTCCCGAGACAGGAACACTGAAGCTTTCTTT; len: 13; abundance: once; d_gene: -; j_gene: TRBJ1-1; v_gene: TRBV18
CDR3aa: CASSSDREVYGYTF; CDR3nt: TGTGCCAGCAGCTCTGACAGGGAAGTATATGGCTACACCTTC; len: 14; abundance: -; d_gene: TRBD1; j_gene: TRBJ1-2; v_gene: TRBV5-8
CDR3aa: CASSFTSYTGELFF; CDR3nt: TGTGCCAGCAGCTTTACTAGCTACACCGGGGAGCTGTTTTTT; len: 14; abundance: -; d_gene: -; j_gene: TRBJ2-2; v_gene: TRBV7-9
CDR3aa: CASSPPVSYEQYF; CDR3nt: TGTGCCAGCTCACCACCCGTATCCTACGAGCAGTACTTC; len: 13; abundance: -; d_gene: -; j_gene: TRBJ2-7; v_gene: TRBV18
CDR3aa: CASSLGVNTEAFF; CDR3nt: TGCGCCAGCAGCTTGGGAGTGAACACTGAAGCTTTCTTT; len: 13; abundance: once; d_gene: -; j_gene: TRBJ1-1; v_gene: TRBV5-1
CDR3aa: CASSLYGGPLNTEAFF; CDR3nt: TGTGCCAGCAGTTTATACGGGGGACCGCTGAACACTGAAGCTTTCTTT; len: 16; abundance: -; d_gene: -; j_gene: TRBJ1-1; v_gene: TRBV27
CDR3aa: CAWSGLGAGRETQYF; CDR3nt: TGTGCCTGGAGTGGCCTGGGCGCGGGGAGGGAGACCCAGTACTTC; len: 15; abundance: -; d_gene: -; j_gene: TRBJ2-5; v_gene: TRBV30
CDR3aa: CASSQDRETGHEHF; CDR3nt: TGTGCCAGCAGCCAAGATCGTGAGACAGGGCATGAGCATTTT; len: 14; abundance: few; d_gene: TRBD1; j_gene: TRBJ1-5; v_gene: TRBV4-2
CDR3aa: CASSIRTDRNEKLFF; CDR3nt: TGCGCCAGCAGCATCCGGACAGATCGAAATGAAAAACTGTTTTTT; len: 15; abundance: -; d_gene: -; j_gene: TRBJ1-4; v_gene: TRBV5-1
CDR3aa: CAISEPTGLASSNQPQHF; CDR3nt: TGTGCCATCAGTGAACCGACAGGCTTAGCCTCTAGCAATCAGCCCCAGCATTTT; len: 18; abundance: -; d_gene: -; j_gene: TRBJ1-5; v_gene: TRBV10-3
CDR3aa: CASKAGETYNEQFF; CDR3nt: TGTGCCAGCAAAGCGGGAGAGACCTACAATGAGCAGTTCTTC; len: 14; abundance: -; d_gene: TRBD2; j_gene: TRBJ2-1; v_gene: TRBV2
CDR3aa: CASSFVAGANEQYF; CDR3nt: TGTGCCAGCAGCTTCGTGGCGGGGGCCAACGAGCAGTACTTC; len: 14; abundance: -; d_gene: -; j_gene: TRBJ2-7; v_gene: TRBV11-2
CDR3aa: CASSESLGGNTGELFF; CDR3nt: TGTGCCAGCAGTGAATCTCTAGGAGGGAACACCGGGGAGCTGTTTTTT; len: 16; abundance: -; d_gene: -; j_gene: TRBJ2-2; v_gene: TRBV9
CDR3aa: CASSPGDRGHQPQHF; CDR3nt: TGCGCCAGCAGCCCCGGAGACAGGGGGCATCAGCCCCAGCATTTT; len: 15; abundance: -; d_gene: TRBD1; j_gene: TRBJ1-5; v_gene: TRBV5-1
CDR3aa: CASSFLGGDRGEGTEAFF; CDR3nt: TGTGCCAGCAGCTTCTTAGGGGGTGACAGGGGAGAGGGTACTGAAGCTTTCTTT; len: 18; abundance: -; d_gene: TRBD1; j_gene: TRBJ1-1; v_gene: TRBV11-3
CDR3aa: CASSPTQETQYF; CDR3nt: TGCGCCAGCAGCCCTACCCAAGAGACCCAGTACTTC; len: 12; abundance: -; d_gene: -; j_gene: TRBJ2-5; v_gene: TRBV5-1
CDR3aa: CASSHPDDGRSGNTIYF; CDR3nt: TGTGCCAGCAGCCACCCCGACGACGGGAGATCCGGAAACACCATATATTTT; len: 17; abundance: -; d_gene: -; j_gene: TRBJ1-3; v_gene: TRBV7-9
CDR3aa: CASSSNLAKNIQYF; CDR3nt: TGTGCCAGCAGCAGTAACTTAGCCAAAAACATTCAGTACTTC; len: 14; abundance: -; d_gene: -; j_gene: TRBJ2-4; v_gene: TRBV7-2
CDR3aa: CASSLMARRGLVETQYF; CDR3nt: TGTGCCAGCAGCTTGATGGCGCGCAGGGGGTTAGTAGAGACCCAGTACTTC; len: 17; abundance: -; d_gene: TRBD1; j_gene: TRBJ2-5; v_gene: TRBV5-4
CDR3aa: CATGQGVNTGELFF; CDR3nt: TGTGCCACCGGGCAAGGGGTGAACACCGGGGAGCTGTTTTTT; len: 14; abundance: -; d_gene: -; j_gene: TRBJ2-2; v_gene: TRBV15